A single sample gave rise to the 20 T cell receptor beta chains below, sequenced in a study of T cell responses to AZD1222 COVID-19 vaccine. Measured with immunoSEQ multiplex PCR; TCRdb has only the in-frame clones, and not every one. The data contain roughly 130,000 clones, roughly 86% of them singletons. Source: peripheral blood, taken on day 0 of AZD1222 vaccination. The receptors shown here come from an adult in good health.

This clone was detected a few times. CDR3 sequence: CASSPQSGGLRNTEAFF. The CDR3 DNA is TGTGCCAGCTCACCCCAGTCCGGGGGGCTGCGGAACACTGAAGCTTTCTTT. The chain links TRBV18 to TRBJ1-1; possible D gene TRBD1, 6 bases. The germline V gene encodes CDR1 KGHSH and CDR2 LQKENI. The CDR3 totals 17 residues. V was cut by 3 bases and J by 1 base, with 18 bases left in between.

The chain recombines TRBV5-1 with TRBJ2-7; TRBD2 aligns across 10 bases. This CDR3 spans 17 amino acids. V gave up 0 bases and J gave up 1 base; unmatched junction bases: 7. In germline, CDR1 is SGHRS, CDR2 YFSETQ. The CDR3 DNA sequence: TGCGCCAGCAGCTTGGCCGTAGCGGGAGGTGGGTCCTACGAGCAGTACTTC. Amino acids: CASSLAVAGGGSYEQYF.

In DNA form, the CDR3 reads TGTGCCAGCAGTTTGGGGGGCCTGGATTCACCCCTCCACTTT. Protein sequence: CASSLGGLDSPLHF. The V call is TRBV27, the J call TRBJ1-6, with D possibly TRBD1 on 6 matching bases. CDR1 is MNHEY and CDR2 is SMNVEV in the germline V gene (reference sequence). V lost 3 bases, J lost 8 bases, and 11 bases lay in between. The CDR3 loop spans 14 amino acids.

This chain uses TRBV20-1 with TRBJ2-7; TRBD2 aligns across 11 bases. V gave up 3 bases and J gave up 5 bases; unmatched junction bases: 6. This CDR3 spans 14 amino acids. Germline V lookup: CDR1 DFQATT, CDR2 SNEGSKA (reference sequence). CDR3 amino acids: CSASTSGSSHEQYF. CDR3 DNA: TGCAGTGCTAGTACTAGCGGGAGTTCCCACGAGCAGTACTTC.

The CDR3 loop reads CASSLGGGSSGNTIYF. The DNA for the CDR3 is TGTGCCAGCAGCCTCGGAGGGGGGAGCTCTGGAAACACCATATATTTT. The chain combines TRBV7-9 with TRBJ1-3, with D possibly matching TRBD1 (6 bases). V was shortened by 5 bases and J by 0 bases, with 14 bases between the two germline ends. Germline CDR1 reads SEHNR; CDR2 reads FQNEAQ (reference sequence). The CDR3 is made up of 16 amino acids.

CDR3 nucleotides: TGTGCCAGCAGTCTTCGGAGCGGGGGGTCGCCAGATACGCAGTATTTT. Its protein is CASSLRSGGSPDTQYF. V gene TRBV28 combines with J gene TRBJ2-3; 9 bases are a match to TRBD2. CDR1 and CDR2 (germline): MDHEN, SYDVKM. CDR3 size: 16 residues. V dropped 5 bases and J dropped 4; count of bases not matched to a gene: 10. Combining the CDR3 with reference TRBV28 and TRBJ2-3 gives the whole variable domain DVKVTQSSRYLVKRTGEKVFLECVQDMDHENMFWYRQDPGLGLRLIYFSYDVKMKEKGDIPEGYSVSREKKERFSLILESASTNQTSMYLCASSLRSGGSPDTQYFGPGTRLTVL.

The chain joins TRBV7-2 to TRBJ1-2; D is unresolved. The CDR3 spans 13 residues. Trimming took 5 bases from V and 7 from J, leaving 14 bases between them. Germline V gene lookup returns CDR1 SGHTA and CDR2 FQGNSA. CDR3 sequence reads: CASSLGWAFGYTF. In DNA form, the CDR3 reads TGTGCCAGCAGCCTCGGATGGGCTTTTGGCTACACCTTC.

V usage is TRBV7-2 and J usage is TRBJ2-7; 9 bases align to TRBD1. The CDR3 contains 13 residues. The V and J ends lost 4 bases and 3 bases, in that order; junction bases with no gene match: 1. Per germline, CDR1 SGHTA and CDR2 FQGNSA. For the CDR3, the DNA is TGTGCCAGCAGCTGGGACAGGGTCTACGAGCAGTACTTC. It specifies CASSWDRVYEQYF.

The chain combines TRBV6-1 with TRBJ2-2; D possibly corresponds to TRBD2 (5 bases). Germline V CDR1 and CDR2: MNHNS, SASEGT. The ends were cut back, 2 bases at V and 7 bases at J, with 11 bases in the middle. The CDR3 totals 14 residues. The CDR3 DNA sequence: TGTGCCAGCAGTGAACTAGCTGAGGGCGGGGAGCTGTTTTTT. This translates into CASSELAEGGELFF.

This chain joins TRBV2 and TRBJ2-4, with a tentative D call TRBD2 (5 bases). CDR3 size: 14 residues. V lost 5 bases to trimming and J lost 5 bases, with 13 bases between them. CDR1 SNHLY and CDR2 FYNNEI come from the germline V gene. The CDR3 here is CASSPARDQNIQYF. CDR3 sequence (DNA): TGTGCCAGCAGTCCAGCCCGGGATCAAAACATTCAGTACTTC. The full variable domain, in which reference TRBV2 and TRBJ2-4 provide the parts outside the CDR3, is EPEVTQTPSHQVTQMGQEVILRCVPISNHLYFYWYRQILGQKVEFLVSFYNNEISEKSEIFDDQFSVERPDGSNFTLKIRSTKLEDSAMYFCASSPARDQNIQYFGAGTRLSVL.

The chain has TRBV6-5 and TRBJ1-2; the match to TRBD1 covers 9 bases. Looked up from germline, CDR1 is MNHEY and CDR2 is SVGAGI. J lost 5 bases, V lost 7 bases, and 8 bases had no gene match. The CDR3 totals 14 residues. The CDR3 here is CASTSGTGLYGYTF. CDR3 DNA sequence: TGTGCCAGCACCTCAGGGACAGGGTTATATGGCTACACCTTC.

The J gene is TRBJ1-3, the V gene TRBV19; D gene unclear. This CDR3 contains 12 residues. Trimming shortened V by 8 bases and J by 0 bases, and 5 bases separated the two germline ends. The germline CDR1 and CDR2 sequences are LNHDA and SQIVND (reference sequence). CDR3 sequence: CASQRSGNTIYF. CDR3 nucleotides: TGTGCCAGTCAGCGCTCTGGAAACACCATATATTTT.

The chain combines TRBV7-9 with TRBJ1-1, with D hard to call. CDR1 and CDR2 (germline): SEHNR, FQNEAQ (reference sequence). This CDR3 has 15 amino acids. V lost 1 base and J lost 2, with 11 bases in between. CDR3 coding DNA: TGTGCCAGCAGCTTAGTGCAGTACTATAACACTGAAGCTTTCTTT. It encodes CASSLVQYYNTEAFF. Looking up the rest from reference TRBV7-9 and TRBJ1-1 gives the full variable domain: DTGVSQNPRHKITKRGQNVTFRCDPISEHNRLYWYRQTLGQGPEFLTYFQNEAQLEKSRLLSDRFSAERPKGSFSTLEIQRTEQGDSAMYLCASSLVQYYNTEAFFGQGTRLTVV.

The CDR3 DNA reads as TGTGCCAGCAGTCCCTCAAAAGGGGAGGCGTTAAATAGCAATCAGCCCCAGCATTTT. Protein: CASSPSKGEALNSNQPQHF. The chain combines TRBV6-2 or TRBV6-3 with TRBJ1-5; tentatively, D is TRBD1 (5 bases). CDR1 MNHEY and CDR2 SVGEGT come from the germline V gene. V was trimmed by 5 bases and J by 0 bases, leaving 23 bases between them. The CDR3 sequence is 19 residues long.

V gene TRBV21-1 combines with J gene TRBJ1-1; TRBD1 reflects the table's D call only, with no check against the DNA. TRBV21-1 is a documented pseudogene. The CDR3 covers 15 residues. The CDR3 region has the DNA TGTGCCAGCAGCAAAGCCGCAGGTTGGAACACTGAAGCTTTCTTT. The encoded protein is CASSKAAGWNTEAFF.

The CDR3 nucleotides are TGTGCCAGAAGCCGCCCGGCCCATACTTTCTACGAGCAGTACTTC. It is translated as CARSRPAHTFYEQYF. This chain links TRBV5-3 with TRBJ2-7; D is unresolved. TRBV5-3 is an ORF, with its function uncertain. Trimming removed 4 bases at V and 3 bases at J, with 17 bases between. There are 15 residues in the CDR3.

J is TRBJ2-3 and V is TRBV20-1, with 9 bases that match TRBD1. This CDR3 spans 14 amino acids. Unmatched junction bases numbered 4, after V lost 3 bases and J lost 3 bases. Looked up from germline, CDR1 is DFQATT and CDR2 is SNEGSKA (reference sequence). The CDR3 nucleotides read TGCAGTGCTAGTACAGGGGGCAGAACAGATACGCAGTATTTT. It encodes CSASTGGRTDTQYF.

The chain uses TRBV9 and TRBJ2-3; 8 bases line up with TRBD2. Trimming removed 7 bases from V and 6 bases from J; junction bases left unmatched: 4. CDR1 and CDR2 (germline): SGDLS, YYNGEE. CDR3 length: 12 residues. The CDR3 nucleotides are TGTGCCAGCGGAGGCGGGAGGGATACGCAGTATTTT. Its translation is CASGGGRDTQYF.

The chain recombines TRBV21-1 with TRBJ2-2; the table names TRBD2, a call not compared with the DNA. TRBV21-1 counts as a pseudogene. The CDR3 covers 13 residues. This chain's CDR3 is CASSLCPSGELFF. CDR3 nucleotide sequence: TGTGCCAGCAGCCTATGCCCCTCCGGGGAGCTGTTTTTT.

The gene calls are TRBV5-6 and TRBJ2-7; 7 bases map to TRBD2. The V segment lost 4 bases and the J segment 0 bases; nucleotides outside the gene matches: 7. This CDR3 region has 15 residues. CDR1 and CDR2 from the germline V gene are SGHDT and YYEEEE. This chain's CDR3 is CASSGGDGRSYEQYF. CDR3 coding DNA: TGTGCCAGCAGCGGGGGGGACGGACGCTCCTACGAGCAGTACTTC.